These 2 T cell receptor beta chains came from one sample sequenced in a study of T cells in localized non-small cell lung cancer. Using immunoSEQ multiplex PCR, the repertoire was profiled, and TCRdb retains in-frame clones only, with some absent. The sample includes fewer than 35,000 clones, 78% of them seen just once. The sequenced sample was peripheral blood, obtained before any cancer treatment. Source of these receptors: a male donor at least 60 years old with stage II squamous cell lung carcinoma.

The V gene is TRBV9, the J gene TRBJ2-7, with 7 bases identical to TRBD1. V lost 2 bases and J lost 5; bases outside the gene matches: 7. Germline assignment: CDR1 SGDLS and CDR2 YYNGEE. The CDR3 runs 14 residues. The CDR3 region has the DNA TGTGCCAGCAGCGTCAGGGGGACCTTGGACGAGCAGTACTTC. It yields the protein CASSVRGTLDEQYF.

The chain employs TRBV5-5 and TRBJ2-7; perhaps TRBD1 as D (6 bases). The germline V and J ends were trimmed by 2 bases and 1 base, with 13 bases remaining between them. CDR3 size: 15 residues. The V gene's germline CDR1 is SGHKS and CDR2 YYEKEE (reference sequence). DNA for the CDR3: TGTGCCAGCAGCTTTTATGGGGGCCGATCCTACGAGCAGTACTTC. Its protein product is CASSFYGGRSYEQYF.